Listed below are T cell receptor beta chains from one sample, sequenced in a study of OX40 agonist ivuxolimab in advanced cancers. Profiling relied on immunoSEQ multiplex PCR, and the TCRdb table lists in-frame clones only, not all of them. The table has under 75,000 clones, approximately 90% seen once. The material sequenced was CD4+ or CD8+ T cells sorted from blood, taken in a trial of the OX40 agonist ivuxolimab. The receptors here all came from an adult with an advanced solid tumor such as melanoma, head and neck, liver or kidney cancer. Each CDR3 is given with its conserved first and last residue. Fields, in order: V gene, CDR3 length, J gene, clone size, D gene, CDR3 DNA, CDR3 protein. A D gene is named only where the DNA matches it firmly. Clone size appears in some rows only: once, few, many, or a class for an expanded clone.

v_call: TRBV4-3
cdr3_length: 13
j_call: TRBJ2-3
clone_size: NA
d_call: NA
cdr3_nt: TGCGCCAGCAGCCATCCTCCGCAGGATACGCAGTATTTT
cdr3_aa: CASSHPPQDTQYF

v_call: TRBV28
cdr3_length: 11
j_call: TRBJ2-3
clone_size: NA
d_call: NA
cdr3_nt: TGTGCCAGCAGTTCGATGATCGGGCAGTATTTT
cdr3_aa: CASSSMIGQYF

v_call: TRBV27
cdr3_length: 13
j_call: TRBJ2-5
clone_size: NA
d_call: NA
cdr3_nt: TGTGCCAGCAGTATAAACAGGGAAGAGACCCAGTACTTC
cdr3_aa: CASSINREETQYF

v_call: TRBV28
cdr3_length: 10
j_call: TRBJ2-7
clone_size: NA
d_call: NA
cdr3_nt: TGTGCCAGCAGTAACTACGAGCAGTACTTC
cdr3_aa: CASSNYEQYF

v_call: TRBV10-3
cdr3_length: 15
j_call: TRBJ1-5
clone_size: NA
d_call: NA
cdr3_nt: TGTGCCATCAGTGAGTCGGGAGGGGTTGGTCAGCCCCAGCATTTT
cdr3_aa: CAISESGGVGQPQHF

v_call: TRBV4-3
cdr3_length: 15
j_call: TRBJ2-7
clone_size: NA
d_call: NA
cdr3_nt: TGCGCCAGCAGCCAAGATACCAGCTTGATCTACGAGCAGTACTTC
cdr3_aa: CASSQDTSLIYEQYF

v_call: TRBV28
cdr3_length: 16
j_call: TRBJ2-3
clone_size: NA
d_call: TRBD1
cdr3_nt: TGTGCCAGCAGTCCAAACCTGGACAGGGACACAGATACGCAGTATTTT
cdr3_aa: CASSPNLDRDTDTQYF

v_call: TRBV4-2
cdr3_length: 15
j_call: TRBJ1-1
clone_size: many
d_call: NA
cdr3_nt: TGTGCCAGCAGCCTTGGACAAATCCAGAACACTGAAGCTTTCTTT
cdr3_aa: CASSLGQIQNTEAFF

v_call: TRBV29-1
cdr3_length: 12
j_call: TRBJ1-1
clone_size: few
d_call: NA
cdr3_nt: TGCAGGATTATTATTCGCGGGACTGAAGCTTTCTTT
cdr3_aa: CRIIIRGTEAFF

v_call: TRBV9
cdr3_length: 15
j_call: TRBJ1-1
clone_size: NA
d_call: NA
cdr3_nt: TGCGCCAGCAGCGCCCGGCAGGGGCAGTACACTGAAGCTTTCTTT
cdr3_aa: CASSARQGQYTEAFF

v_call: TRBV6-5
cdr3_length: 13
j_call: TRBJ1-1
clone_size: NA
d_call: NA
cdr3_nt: TGTGCCAGCAGTTCCAACACTCTTTCTGAAGCTTTCTTT
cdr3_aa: CASSSNTLSEAFF

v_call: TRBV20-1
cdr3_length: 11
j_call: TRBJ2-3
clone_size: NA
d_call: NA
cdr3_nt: TGCAGTGCTACGCAAGGAGATACGCAGTATTTT
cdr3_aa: CSATQGDTQYF

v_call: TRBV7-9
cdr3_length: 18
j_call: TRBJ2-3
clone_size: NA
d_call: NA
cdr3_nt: TGTGCCAGCAGCACGATACCCCTCGGGGAGAGACGCGCAGATACGCAGTATTTT
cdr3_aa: CASSTIPLGERRADTQYF

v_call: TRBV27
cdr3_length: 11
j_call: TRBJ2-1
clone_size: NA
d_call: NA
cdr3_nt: TGTGCCAGCATGACAAGCGATGAGCAGTTCTTC
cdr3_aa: CASMTSDEQFF

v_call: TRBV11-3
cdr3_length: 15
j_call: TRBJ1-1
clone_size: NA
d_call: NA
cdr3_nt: TGTGCCAGCAGCCTTTCCCCAGGGGCCGGCACTGAAGCTTTCTTT
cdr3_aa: CASSLSPGAGTEAFF

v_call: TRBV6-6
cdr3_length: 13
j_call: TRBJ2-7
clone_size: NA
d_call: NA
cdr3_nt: TGTGCCAGCAGACGCCCGGAGTCCTACGAGCAGTACTTC
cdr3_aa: CASRRPESYEQYF

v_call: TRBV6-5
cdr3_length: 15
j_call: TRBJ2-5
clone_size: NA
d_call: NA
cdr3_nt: TGTGCCAGCAGTTTAATGAAACGGTCCCAAGAGACCCAGTACTTC
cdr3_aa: CASSLMKRSQETQYF

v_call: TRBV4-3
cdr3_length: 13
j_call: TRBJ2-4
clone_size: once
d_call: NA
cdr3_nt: TGCGCCAGCAGCCAAGTTCTAGACACCGTTCAGTACTTC
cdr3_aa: CASSQVLDTVQYF

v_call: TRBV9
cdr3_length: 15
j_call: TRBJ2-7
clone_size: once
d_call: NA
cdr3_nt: TGTGCCAGCAGCTCCCATGGGGAGGCTAGCTACGAGCAGTACTTC
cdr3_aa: CASSSHGEASYEQYF

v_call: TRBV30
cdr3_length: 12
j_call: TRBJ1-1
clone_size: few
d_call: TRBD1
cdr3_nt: TGTGCCTGGAGCGCAGGGGGGACTGAAGCTTTCTTT
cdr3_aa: CAWSAGGTEAFF

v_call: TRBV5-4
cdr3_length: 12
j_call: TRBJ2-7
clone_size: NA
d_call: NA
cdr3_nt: TGTGCCAGCAGCTTTGGGGGGAAAGAGCAGTACTTC
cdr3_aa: CASSFGGKEQYF

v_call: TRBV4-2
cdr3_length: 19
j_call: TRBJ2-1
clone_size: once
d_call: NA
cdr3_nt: TGTGCCAGCAGCCAAGATCCCTCGGCGGAATCTAGATATAACAATGAGCAGTTCTTC
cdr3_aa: CASSQDPSAESRYNNEQFF

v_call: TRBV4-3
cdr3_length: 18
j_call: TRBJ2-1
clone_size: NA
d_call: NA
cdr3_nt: TGCGCCAGCAGCCACTCAGAGGGACTTACCGTCTCCTACAATGAGCAGTTCTTC
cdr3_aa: CASSHSEGLTVSYNEQFF

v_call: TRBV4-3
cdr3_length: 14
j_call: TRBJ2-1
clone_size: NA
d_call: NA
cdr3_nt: TGCGCCAGCAGCCAAGGAGCAATGGGAAATGAGCAGTTCTTC
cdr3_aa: CASSQGAMGNEQFF

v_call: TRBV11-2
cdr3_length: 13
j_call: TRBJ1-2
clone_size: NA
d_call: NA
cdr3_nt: TGTGCCAGCAGCAGACCACGGGGAGATGGCTACACCTTC
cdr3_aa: CASSRPRGDGYTF

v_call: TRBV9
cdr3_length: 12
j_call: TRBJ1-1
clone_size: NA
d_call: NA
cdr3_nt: TGTGCCAGCAGCGTGGGGGGTACTGAAGCTTTCTTT
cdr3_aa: CASSVGGTEAFF